This T cell receptor beta chain was sequenced during a study of radiation and T cells in renal cell carcinoma. Some clones are missing from TCRdb's copy, which holds only in-frame ones; the method was immunoSEQ multiplex PCR. The sample holds some 44,000 clones, around four fifths seen once. The CDR3 covers 13 residues. The germline gives CDR1 SGHNT, CDR2 YENEEA. V dropped 4 bases and J dropped 10 bases, with 14 bases sitting between them. Worth noting for this clone: Its antigen is still unknown.

General study findings and limits: No pretreatment tumor biopsies were available for baseline clonotypes.

The time point here: blood 4 weeks post-SBRT, at nephrectomy. Treatment in this sample: 15 Gy SBRT to primary tumor, nephrectomy 4 weeks later. Nephrectomy followed 15 Gy stereotactic body radiation by 4 weeks. The rearrangement joins TRBV11-3 to TRBJ2-1, with a possible D match to TRBD2 (6 bases). Sequences were derived from blood, sampled from a patient whose treatment included radiotherapy and nephrectomy. This receptor was obtained from a woman in her sixties or seventies with renal cell carcinoma. The CDR3 nucleotides read TGTGCCAGCAGCTCACTAGCTCCCTCGGAGCAGTTCTTC. Translated: CASSSLAPSEQFF.